This TCR beta chain stems from a study of kidney transplant recipient with SARS-CoV-2 infection. TCRdb reprocessed the reads with MiXCR, giving one entry per CDR3 protein. The sample has approximately 240,000 distinct CDR3 sequences, around 30% seen once. A note on this clonotype: A clone one base away is much larger, so this may be a read error.

Germline V lookup: CDR1 MGHRA, CDR2 YSYEKL. This CDR3 spans 16 amino acids. With 4 bases removed from V and 1 base from J, the gap between germline ends came to 16 bases. Specimen: a blood sample, collected at baseline and between days 110 and 120 from a kidney transplant recipient. This rearrangement joins TRBV4-1 to TRBJ1-1, with D possibly being TRBD1 (6 bases). The source is a male patient younger than 45 who had COVID-19 and was a kidney transplant recipient. Some T cells may have originated in the graft donor. The CDR3 coding sequence is TGCGCCAGCAGCCGTCAACTCAGGGGCAAGAACACTGAAGCTTTCTTT. Its translation: CASSRQLRGKNTEAFF.